These 30 T cell receptor beta chains came from one sample sequenced in a study of cytomegalovirus exposure and HLA in healthy donors. The protocol was immunoSEQ multiplex PCR, while the TCRdb copy is restricted to in-frame clones and leaves out a portion. Counted here are 150,000 to 200,000 clones, 80% to 85% occurring once; the ten biggest clones make up around 1.2%. The sequencing input was PBMCs. Every receptor here comes from a woman aged 25-40 years in good health and CMV-seronegative.

This clone came up a few times. CDR3 region: CAWSPSGGGEQFF. The DNA for the CDR3 is TGTGCCTGGAGTCCCAGTGGGGGGGGAGAGCAGTTCTTC. The genes are TRBV30 and TRBJ2-1, with 7 bases fitting TRBD2. The germline V gene encodes CDR1 GTSNPN and CDR2 SVGIG (reference sequence). This CDR3 has 13 amino acids. The trim removed 2 bases at V and 10 bases at J, leaving 8 bases unmatched.

This clone was seen just once. V and J are TRBV11-2 and TRBJ2-7, with D perhaps matching TRBD1 (7 bases). V dropped 7 bases and J dropped 3 bases, with 16 bases sitting between them. The CDR3 has 14 residues. Germline V CDR1 and CDR2: SGHAT, FQNNGV. The DNA of the CDR3 is TGTGCCAGCACCTCAGGGGGAGGTAACTACGAGCAGTACTTC. The encoded protein is CASTSGGGNYEQYF.

The rearrangement uses TRBV4-1 and TRBJ2-3, with 9 bases fitting TRBD2. V was pared by 3 bases and J by 2 bases, with 6 bases of the junction left unmatched. CDR3 length: 16 residues. Germline V gene data show CDR1 as MGHRA and CDR2 as YSYEKL. The CDR3 coding sequence is TGCGCCAGCAGCCAGGTTAGCGGGGGCCTCACAGATACGCAGTATTTT. Amino acid sequence: CASSQVSGGLTDTQYF.

This rearrangement joins TRBV19 to TRBJ1-1, with TRBD1 as a possible D gene (6 bases). Germline V CDR1 and CDR2: LNHDA, SQIVND (reference sequence). The CDR3 spans 14 residues. The ends were cut back, 5 bases at V and 6 bases at J, with 16 bases in the middle. The CDR3 DNA reads TGTGCCAGTAGTCCTTGGACAGCCCAATCTGAAGCTTTCTTT. Its translation: CASSPWTAQSEAFF.

CDR3 nucleotides: TGTGCCAGCAGCGTAGTGACAGGCACTGAAGCTTTCTTT. This sequence encodes CASSVVTGTEAFF. The chain uses TRBV9 and TRBJ1-1, with D perhaps matching TRBD1 (6 bases). Trimming took 0 bases from V and 4 from J, leaving 7 bases between them. Germline-derived CDR1 and CDR2 are SGDLS and YYNGEE. CDR3 length equals 13 residues.

A single count supports this clone. This chain uses TRBV7-8 with TRBJ2-5, with a tentative D call TRBD1 (6 bases). This CDR3 is built from 17 residues. Germline-derived CDR1 and CDR2 are SGHVS and FQNEAQ. V shed 1 base and J shed 0 bases, with 15 bases lying between them. The CDR3 sequence: CASSLVLRTADQETQYF. For the CDR3, the DNA is TGTGCCAGCAGCTTAGTTCTTAGGACAGCAGACCAAGAGACCCAGTACTTC.

The V call is TRBV28, the J call TRBJ2-5; 10 bases are a match to TRBD1. Per germline, CDR1 MDHEN and CDR2 SYDVKM. V gave up 6 bases and J gave up 0 bases; unmatched junction bases: 7. The CDR3 consists of 16 residues. The CDR3 DNA is TGTGCCAGCAGCACCTGGACAGGGGGTAACCAAGAGACCCAGTACTTC. Its translation: CASSTWTGGNQETQYF.

The J gene is TRBJ2-1, the V gene TRBV5-1, with 10 positions matching TRBD2. V trimming: 6 bases; J trimming: 8 bases; junction bases outside the gene matches: 14. The CDR3 extends over 16 amino acids. Germline CDR1 reads SGHRS; CDR2 reads YFSETQ. CDR3 coding DNA: TGCGCCAGCATCCCGGCTAGCGGGGGCCTGCCACATGAGCAGTTCTTC. Translation: CASIPASGGLPHEQFF.

V is TRBV27 and J is TRBJ2-7; 12 bases match TRBD2. The CDR3 runs to 16 residues. The germline V gene has CDR1 MNHEY and CDR2 SMNVEV (reference sequence). V shed 3 bases and J 0 bases; nucleotides not matched to a gene: 3. CDR3 amino acids: CASSFLAGGPSYEQYF. The CDR3 DNA reads TGTGCCAGCAGTTTCCTAGCGGGAGGGCCCTCCTACGAGCAGTACTTC.

A single count supports this clone. This chain links TRBV18 with TRBJ2-7; maybe TRBD2 (6 bases). CDR3 length: 15 residues. CDR1 is KGHSH, CDR2 LQKENI, per germline. V lost 3 bases to trimming and J lost 2 bases, with 14 bases between them. CDR3 in DNA: TGTGCCAGCTCACCCGGAGCTAGCGCAACCTACGAGCAGTACTTC. Translated: CASSPGASATYEQYF.

The rearrangement links TRBV7-7 to TRBJ2-2; no firm D call. V was cut by 2 bases and J by 6 bases, with 4 bases left in between. This CDR3 is 12 amino acids long. The germline CDR1 and CDR2 sequences are SSHAT and FNYEAQ (reference sequence). CDR3 sequence reads: CASSLNSGELFF. Written as DNA, the CDR3 is TGTGCCAGCAGCTTAAACTCCGGGGAGCTGTTTTTT.

V usage is TRBV5-6 and J usage is TRBJ1-5; 7 nucleotides line up with TRBD1. Per the germline V gene, CDR1 is SGHDT and CDR2 is YYEEEE. The CDR3 is made up of 19 amino acids. The V and J ends lost 4 bases and 4 bases, in that order; junction bases with no gene match: 20. CDR3 nucleotide sequence: TGTGCCAGCAGCCAAAGACAGGGCCGGCACCCCCACCTTAATCAGCCCCAGCATTTT. Translation: CASSQRQGRHPHLNQPQHF.

This clone has only one observation. The CDR3 DNA follows: TGTGCCAGCAGCCAAGGACAGGGGAGCTATGGCTACACCTTC. This translates into CASSQGQGSYGYTF. The chain uses TRBV6-5 and TRBJ1-2, with TRBD1 identical over 9 bases. CDR1 MNHEY and CDR2 SVGAGI come from the germline V gene. The V gene end was trimmed by 6 bases and the J gene end by 4 bases; junction bases not matched to a gene: 6. This CDR3 spans 14 amino acids.

About this clone itself: This sample includes further DNA sequences coding for the same CDR3. The V call is TRBV4-1, the J call TRBJ1-4; tentative D call: TRBD1 (5 bases). Looked up from germline, CDR1 is MGHRA and CDR2 is YSYEKL. Trimming removed 3 bases at V and 5 bases at J, with 7 bases between. This CDR3 region has 13 residues. This CDR3 reads CASSQGGNEKLFF. Here the CDR3 DNA reads TGCGCCAGCAGCCAGGGGGGAAATGAAAAACTGTTTTTT.

The rearrangement uses TRBV5-6 and TRBJ2-7; D perhaps matches TRBD2 (5 bases). V dropped 4 bases and J dropped 2 bases, with 7 bases sitting between them. CDR3 size: 12 residues. The germline CDR1 and CDR2 sequences are SGHDT and YYEEEE. This CDR3 is CASSRDTYEQYF. CDR3 nucleotide sequence: TGTGCCAGCAGCCGGGATACCTACGAGCAGTACTTC. The full variable domain, in which reference TRBV5-6 and TRBJ2-7 provide the parts outside the CDR3, is DAGVTQSPTHLIKTRGQQVTLRCSPKSGHDTVSWYQQALGQGPQFIFQYYEEEERQRGNFPDRFSGHQFPNYSSELNVNALLLGDSALYLCASSRDTYEQYFGPGTRLTVT.

Here the CDR3 DNA reads TGTGCCAGCAGCTTAGGTGACATGGCGGGGGAGGGCTATGGCTACACCTTC. This sequence encodes CASSLGDMAGEGYGYTF. This sequence joins TRBV11-2 and TRBJ1-2, with D maybe TRBD1 (5 bases). V was pared by 1 base and J by 4 bases, with 19 bases between. The germline gives CDR1 SGHAT, CDR2 FQNNGV. The CDR3 has 17 amino acids.

The table lists this clone with many counts. The chain couples TRBV6-1 to TRBJ2-6; D gene unclear. Germline CDR1 MNHNS, CDR2 SASEGT. Trimming cost V 1 base and J 1 base, with 5 bases left between them. The CDR3 has 15 residues. The CDR3 bases are TGTGCCAGCAGTGAAGACAGTTCTGGGGCCAACGTCCTGACTTTC. Translated, it gives CASSEDSSGANVLTF.

This chain joins TRBV10-2 and TRBJ1-5, with a tentative D call TRBD1 (5 bases). CDR3 length: 13 amino acids. In germline, CDR1 is WSHSY, CDR2 SAAADI. Trimming stripped 6 bases from V and 7 bases from J, with 13 bases between. CDR3 sequence: CASSSLRGQPQHF. In nucleotides, the CDR3 is TGCGCCAGCAGCTCCCTACGGGGGCAGCCCCAGCATTTT.

About this clone itself: This same CDR3 is encoded by further DNA sequences in the sample. The rearrangement joins TRBV2 to TRBJ1-4; TRBD1 aligns across 9 bases. The V gene end was trimmed by 6 bases and the J gene end by 6 bases; junction bases not matched to a gene: 8. Looked up from germline, CDR1 is SNHLY and CDR2 is FYNNEI. CDR3 length equals 15 residues. In nucleotides, the CDR3 is TGTGCCAGCAGCGAGGGGGGACAGGGATATGAAAAACTGTTTTTT. As protein: CASSEGGQGYEKLFF.

The gene calls are TRBV18 and TRBJ1-2; D unclear. The CDR3 has 14 amino acids. Trimming removed 0 bases from V and 3 bases from J, with 8 bases in between. Germline V CDR1 and CDR2: KGHSH, LQKENI. CDR3 in DNA: TGTGCCAGCTCACCACCGGAGGAGTACTATGGCTACACCTTC. Translated, it gives CASSPPEEYYGYTF.

The J gene is TRBJ1-1, the V gene TRBV6-1, with TRBD1 identical over 8 bases. This CDR3 spans 13 amino acids. Trimming cost V 4 bases and J 8 bases; bases outside gene matches: 6. Per germline, CDR1 MNHNS and CDR2 SASEGT. CDR3 nucleotides: TGTGCCAGCAGTGCCCGGGGACAGGCCGAAGCTTTCTTT. Translation: CASSARGQAEAFF.

The V call is TRBV30, the J call TRBJ1-2; D is unresolved. The CDR3 runs to 15 residues. Trimming left V 4 bases short and J 0 bases short, with 15 bases between. Germline lookup yields CDR1 GTSNPN and CDR2 SVGIG (reference sequence). CDR3 amino acids: CAWMPFQDSNYGYTF. In nucleotides, the CDR3 is TGTGCCTGGATGCCGTTTCAGGACTCTAACTATGGCTACACCTTC.

The chain carries TRBV25-1 and TRBJ1-1, with D possibly being TRBD1 (5 bases). CDR1 and CDR2 from the germline V gene are MGHDK and SYGVNS. Trimming left V 5 bases short and J 4 bases short, with 11 bases between. The CDR3 runs to 13 residues. This CDR3 reads CASSSRGITEAFF. The CDR3 DNA follows: TGTGCCAGCAGTTCCCGGGGGATCACTGAAGCTTTCTTT.

The chain combines TRBV6-5 with TRBJ2-7; 10 bases are a match to TRBD1. Trimming removed 6 bases from V and 2 bases from J; junction bases left unmatched: 4. The CDR3 extends over 14 amino acids. From germline, CDR1 is MNHEY and CDR2 SVGAGI. The CDR3 region has the DNA TGTGCCAGCAGCCGGACAGGGGGGGCCTACGAGCAGTACTTC. Residues: CASSRTGGAYEQYF.

This clone turned up a few times. This chain links TRBV5-1 with TRBJ2-1; D ambiguous. The V and J ends lost 0 bases and 3 bases respectively, with 10 bases between them. Germline CDR1 is SGHRS and CDR2 is YFSETQ. This CDR3 has 15 residues. The CDR3 here is CASSLALTLYNEQFF. The CDR3 DNA reads as TGCGCCAGCAGCTTGGCCCTGACTCTCTACAATGAGCAGTTCTTC. The entire variable domain, with the rest obtained from reference TRBV5-1 and TRBJ2-1, is as follows: KAGVTQTPRYLIKTRGQQVTLSCSPISGHRSVSWYQQTPGQGLQFLFEYFSETQRNKGNFPGRFSGRQFSNSRSEMNVSTLELGDSALYLCASSLALTLYNEQFFGPGTRLTVL.

The chain couples TRBV5-1 to TRBJ1-1; TRBD1 matches 7 bases. The CDR3 has 16 residues. With 0 bases clipped from V and 1 base from J, the junction kept 6 bases outside the gene matches. Per the germline V gene, CDR1 is SGHRS and CDR2 is YFSETQ. CDR3 coding DNA: TGCGCCAGCAGCTTGGCGTCAGGGGGTAGGAACACTGAAGCTTTCTTT. Protein product: CASSLASGGRNTEAFF.

The V call is TRBV18, the J call TRBJ1-1; 7 positions match TRBD1. Germline V gene sequence: CDR1 KGHSH, CDR2 LQKENI. This CDR3 has 15 amino acids. V shed 8 bases and J 0 bases; nucleotides not matched to a gene: 9. In DNA, the CDR3 is TGTGCCAGCGCCCTGGCGGGACAGATGAACACTGAAGCTTTCTTT. It specifies CASALAGQMNTEAFF.

CDR3 DNA sequence: TGTGCCAGCAGCCCTAGCGGGAGTGACACCGGGGAGCTGTTTTTT. Amino acid sequence: CASSPSGSDTGELFF. The chain combines TRBV7-6 with TRBJ2-2, with TRBD2 identical over 10 bases. Germline V lookup: CDR1 SGHVS, CDR2 FNYEAQ. The trim removed 5 bases at V and 3 bases at J, leaving 3 bases unmatched. The CDR3 runs 15 residues.

V gene TRBV18 combines with J gene TRBJ2-5, with TRBD2 as a possible D gene (6 bases). Germline-derived CDR1 and CDR2 are KGHSH and LQKENI. Between the trimmed V and J ends, which lost 0 bases and 9 bases, there was a span of 17 bases. The CDR3 loop spans 15 amino acids. The CDR3 loop is CASSPPLARLEPQYF. The CDR3 nucleotides are TGTGCCAGCTCACCACCGCTAGCGCGCCTGGAACCCCAGTACTTC.

The chain employs TRBV6-5 and TRBJ2-5; TRBD1 aligns across 7 bases. CDR1 is MNHEY, CDR2 SVGAGI, per germline. The CDR3 has 15 residues. J gave up 2 bases and V 5 bases, and 8 bases lay outside the gene matches. CDR3 bases: TGTGCCAGCAGTCGAAGGGGACAGAAGCAAGAGACCCAGTACTTC. Amino acids: CASSRRGQKQETQYF.